This T cell receptor (beta chain) is drawn from a study of early T cells in non-severe SARS-CoV-2 infection (dated by TCRdb to 2020 to 2022). At the level of the whole study: Because TCR sequencing relied on bulk RNA taken from unsorted whole blood, pairing of alpha and beta chains was not possible. The paper's findings and limits, for the study overall: VDJdb matching was skewed toward anti-spike CD8 responses, so virus-specific expansions were likely underestimated and private and CD4 specificities were missed.

The library came from 5' RACE. Reads for this sample came from a NextSeq 500. Unique molecular identifiers were attached to individual cDNA molecules in the TCR library protocol so that sequencing error and PCR bias could be corrected. Both TCR alpha and beta chains were sequenced, and tight co-correlation was observed between alpha and beta sequence abundances in each sample. For the original study's pipeline: V gene, J gene and CDR3 annotation of TCR sequences was performed with Decombinator V4. TCRs were defined as expanded if a significant change between any two time points was detected under a Poisson model with p below 0.0001. Abundances of TCRs were expressed as counts per million after normalisation to the total number of TCRs sequenced in each sample. MAIT TCRs were defined by TRAV1-2 paired with TRAJ12, TRAJ20 or TRAJ33, and iNKT TCRs by TRAV10 paired with TRAJ18. A search of VDJdb, accessed on 1 November 2021, was run for TCRs annotated to CMV, EBV and SARS-CoV-2, with TCRs annotated for multiple antigens excluded. The public sequencing data were trimmed at Q25 with fastp and processed into clonotypes with MiXCR by TCRdb, which kept only in-frame beta chains. Each entry merges the rows of one CDR3 protein and shows their most common DNA and genes. TCRdb assigned the V and J calls; the authors' analysis was not used. Across this sample there are tens of thousands of distinct CDR3 sequences, with roughly 12% seen only once. The ten largest clones add up to roughly 7% of the sample.

This was a case-control study nested in a cohort of healthcare workers in London, UK, who had nasopharyngeal swab PCR tests and blood samples taken every week. Healthcare workers were recruited between 23 and 31 March 2020, during the week of the UK lockdown, and were followed weekly for up to roughly 15 weeks. With respect to this clonotype: Its antigen is unknown. The record has no base qualities; no much larger clone is one base away.

CDR1 and CDR2 are drawn from the germline V gene: MNHEY, SVGAGI. The CDR3 runs 19 amino acids, cysteine and phenylalanine included. Just CDR3 DNA is preserved here, 57 bases in frame from base 1. Trimming takes 5 bases from V and 0 bases from J, and the germline ends sit 20 bases apart. This receptor was obtained from an adult who was a healthcare worker with PCR-confirmed SARS-CoV-2 infection or an uninfected control (not recorded which). The sequencing sample was made of whole blood. The chain was built from TRBV6-5 and TRBJ2-6; TRBD1 is perhaps the D gene, given 6 matching bases. The base sequence is TGTGCCAGCAGTACCCCTAATACAGACAGGAGCTCTGGGGCCAACGTCCTGACTTTC. It codes for CASSTPNTDRSSGANVLTF.